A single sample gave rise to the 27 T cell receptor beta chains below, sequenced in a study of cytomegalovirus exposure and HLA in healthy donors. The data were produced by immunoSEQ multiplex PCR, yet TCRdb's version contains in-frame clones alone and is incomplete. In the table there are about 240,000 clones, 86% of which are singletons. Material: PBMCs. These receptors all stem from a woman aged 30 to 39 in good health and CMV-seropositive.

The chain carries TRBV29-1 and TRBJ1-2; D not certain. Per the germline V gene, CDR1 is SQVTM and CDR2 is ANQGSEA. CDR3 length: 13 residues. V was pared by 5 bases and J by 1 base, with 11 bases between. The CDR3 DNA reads TGCAGCGTTATTGAGGGCCTTAACTATGGCTACACCTTC. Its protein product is CSVIEGLNYGYTF.

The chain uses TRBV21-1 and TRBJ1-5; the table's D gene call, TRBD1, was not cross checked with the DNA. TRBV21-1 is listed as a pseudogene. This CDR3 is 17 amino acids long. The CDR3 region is CASGRGNEGQGNQPQHF. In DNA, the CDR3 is TGTGCCAGCGGCCGGGGGAATGAGGGACAGGGCAATCAGCCCCAGCATTTT.

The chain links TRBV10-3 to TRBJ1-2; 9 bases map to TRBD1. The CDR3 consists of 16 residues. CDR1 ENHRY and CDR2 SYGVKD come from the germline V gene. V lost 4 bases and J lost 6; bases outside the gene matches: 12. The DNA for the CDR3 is TGTGCCATCAGTGCTCAGATTACCGGGACAGGGAATGGCTACACCTTC. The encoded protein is CAISAQITGTGNGYTF.

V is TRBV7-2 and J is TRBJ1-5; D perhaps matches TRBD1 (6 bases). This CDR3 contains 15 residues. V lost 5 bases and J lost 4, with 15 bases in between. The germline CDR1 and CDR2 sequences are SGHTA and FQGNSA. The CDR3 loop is CASSDDRKYNQPQHF. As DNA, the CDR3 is TGTGCCAGCAGCGACGACAGGAAATATAATCAGCCCCAGCATTTT.

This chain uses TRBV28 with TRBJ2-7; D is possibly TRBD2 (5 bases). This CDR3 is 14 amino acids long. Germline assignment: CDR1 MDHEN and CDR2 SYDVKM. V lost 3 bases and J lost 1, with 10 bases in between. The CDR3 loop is CASSFGRVSYEQYF. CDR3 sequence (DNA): TGTGCCAGCAGTTTCGGGCGGGTGTCCTACGAGCAGTACTTC.

CDR3 bases: TGTGCCAGCAGCTTAGTCGGGCAGTTCTTC. Translating it yields CASSLVGQFF. The chain is built from TRBV7-9 and TRBJ2-1; D is ambiguous. This CDR3 region has 10 residues. Per the germline V gene, CDR1 is SEHNR and CDR2 is FQNEAQ (reference sequence). The V end was cut by 1 base, the J end by 12 bases, with 4 bases between.

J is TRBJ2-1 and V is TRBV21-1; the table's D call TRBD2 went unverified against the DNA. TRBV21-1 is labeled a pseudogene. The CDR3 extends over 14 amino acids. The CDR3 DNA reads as TGTGCCAGCAGCTTACCTAGCGGGAGGGGGAGGCGGGTCTTC. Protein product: CASSLPSGRGRRVF.

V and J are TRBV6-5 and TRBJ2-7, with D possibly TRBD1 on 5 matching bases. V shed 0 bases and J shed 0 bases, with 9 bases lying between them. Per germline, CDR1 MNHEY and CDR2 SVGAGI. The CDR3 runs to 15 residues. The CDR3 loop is CASSYSTDSSYEQYF. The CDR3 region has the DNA TGTGCCAGCAGTTACTCAACTGACAGCTCCTACGAGCAGTACTTC.

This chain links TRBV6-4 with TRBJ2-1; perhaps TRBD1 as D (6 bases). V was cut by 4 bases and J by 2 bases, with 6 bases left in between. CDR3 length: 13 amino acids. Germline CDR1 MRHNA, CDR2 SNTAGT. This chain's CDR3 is CASSGGPYNEQFF. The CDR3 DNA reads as TGTGCCAGCAGTGGGGGGCCCTACAATGAGCAGTTCTTC.

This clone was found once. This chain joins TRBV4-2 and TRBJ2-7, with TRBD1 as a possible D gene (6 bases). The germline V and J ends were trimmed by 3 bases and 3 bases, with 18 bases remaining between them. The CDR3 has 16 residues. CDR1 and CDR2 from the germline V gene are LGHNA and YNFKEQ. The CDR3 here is CASSQADRQIFYEQYF. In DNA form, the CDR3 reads TGTGCCAGCAGCCAGGCTGACAGGCAAATTTTCTACGAGCAGTACTTC.

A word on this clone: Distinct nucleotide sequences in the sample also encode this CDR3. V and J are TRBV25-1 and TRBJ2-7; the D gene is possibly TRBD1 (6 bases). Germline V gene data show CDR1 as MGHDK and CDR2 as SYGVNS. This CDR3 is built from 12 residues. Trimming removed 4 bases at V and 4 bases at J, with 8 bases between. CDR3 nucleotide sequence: TGTGCCAGCAGTGCACAGGGTTACGAGCAGTACTTC. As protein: CASSAQGYEQYF.

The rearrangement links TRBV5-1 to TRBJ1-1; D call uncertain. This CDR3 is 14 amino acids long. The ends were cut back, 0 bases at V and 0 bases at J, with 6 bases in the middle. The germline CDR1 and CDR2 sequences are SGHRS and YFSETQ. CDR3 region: CASSLGTVNTEAFF. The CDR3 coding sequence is TGCGCCAGCAGCTTGGGCACGGTGAACACTGAAGCTTTCTTT.

The CDR3 loop reads CASSLVVTSGAGELFF. The CDR3 DNA follows: TGTGCCAGCAGCTTGGTCGTGACTAGCGGTGCCGGGGAGCTGTTTTTT. The rearrangement links TRBV5-8 to TRBJ2-2; TRBD2 matches 9 bases. The V segment lost 0 bases and the J segment 6 bases; nucleotides outside the gene matches: 6. The CDR3 consists of 16 residues. Germline V gene data show CDR1 as SGHTS and CDR2 as YDEGEE.

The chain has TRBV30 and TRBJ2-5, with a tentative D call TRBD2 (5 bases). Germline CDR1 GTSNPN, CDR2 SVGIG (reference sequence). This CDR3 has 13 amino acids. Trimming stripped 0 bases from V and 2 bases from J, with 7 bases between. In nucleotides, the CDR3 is TGTGCCTGGAGTGTTGAGGGACAAGAGACCCAGTACTTC. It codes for CAWSVEGQETQYF.

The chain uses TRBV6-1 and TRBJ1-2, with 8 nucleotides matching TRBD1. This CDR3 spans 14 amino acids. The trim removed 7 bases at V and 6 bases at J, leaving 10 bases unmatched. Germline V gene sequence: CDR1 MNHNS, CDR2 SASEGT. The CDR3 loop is CASKDRVGSDGYTF. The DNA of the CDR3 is TGTGCCAGCAAGGACAGGGTGGGTTCGGATGGCTACACCTTC.

CDR3 coding DNA: TGCGCCAGCAGCTTGGCACAGAACACCGGGGAGCTGTTTTTT. Translating it yields CASSLAQNTGELFF. J is TRBJ2-2 and V is TRBV5-1, with unresolved D. Per germline, CDR1 SGHRS and CDR2 YFSETQ. With 0 bases removed from V and 1 base from J, the gap between germline ends came to 4 bases. This CDR3 is built from 14 residues.

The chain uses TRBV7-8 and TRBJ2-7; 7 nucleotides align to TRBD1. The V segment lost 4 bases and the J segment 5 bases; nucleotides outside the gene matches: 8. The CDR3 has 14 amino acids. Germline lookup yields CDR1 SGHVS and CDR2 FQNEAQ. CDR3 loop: CASSSQGTVDEQYF. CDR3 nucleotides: TGTGCCAGCAGCTCCCAAGGGACAGTGGACGAGCAGTACTTC.

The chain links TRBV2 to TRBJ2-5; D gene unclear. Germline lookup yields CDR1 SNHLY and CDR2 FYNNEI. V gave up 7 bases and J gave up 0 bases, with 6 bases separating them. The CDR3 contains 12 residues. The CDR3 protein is CASNPDQETQYF. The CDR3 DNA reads TGTGCCAGCAACCCAGACCAAGAGACCCAGTACTTC. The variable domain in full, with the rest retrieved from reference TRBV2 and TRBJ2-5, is EPEVTQTPSHQVTQMGQEVILRCVPISNHLYFYWYRQILGQKVEFLVSFYNNEISEKSEIFDDQFSVERPDGSNFTLKIRSTKLEDSAMYFCASNPDQETQYFGPGTRLLVL.

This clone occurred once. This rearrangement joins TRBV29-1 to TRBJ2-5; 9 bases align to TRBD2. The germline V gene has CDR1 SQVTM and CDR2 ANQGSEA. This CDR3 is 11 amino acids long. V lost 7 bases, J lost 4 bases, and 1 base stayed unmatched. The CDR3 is CSGREGETQYF. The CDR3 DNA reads TGCAGCGGGCGGGAGGGAGAGACCCAGTACTTC. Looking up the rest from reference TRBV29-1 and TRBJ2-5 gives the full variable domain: SAVISQKPSRDICQRGTSLTIQCQVDSQVTMMFWYRQQPGQSLTLIATANQGSEATYESGFVIDKFPISRPNLTFSTLTVSNMSPEDSSIYLCSGREGETQYFGPGTRLLVL.

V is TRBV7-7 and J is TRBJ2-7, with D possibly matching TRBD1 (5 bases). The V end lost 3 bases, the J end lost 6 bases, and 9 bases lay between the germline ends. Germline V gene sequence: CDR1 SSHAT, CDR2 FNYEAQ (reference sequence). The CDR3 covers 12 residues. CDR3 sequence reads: CASSFEGVEQYF. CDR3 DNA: TGTGCCAGCAGCTTTGAAGGGGTCGAGCAGTACTTC. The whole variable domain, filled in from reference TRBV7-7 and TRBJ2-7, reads GAGVSQSPRYKVTKRGQDVTLRCDPISSHATLYWYQQALGQGPEFLTYFNYEAQPDKSGLPSDRFSAERPEGSISTLTIQRTEQRDSAMYRCASSFEGVEQYFGPGTRLTVT.

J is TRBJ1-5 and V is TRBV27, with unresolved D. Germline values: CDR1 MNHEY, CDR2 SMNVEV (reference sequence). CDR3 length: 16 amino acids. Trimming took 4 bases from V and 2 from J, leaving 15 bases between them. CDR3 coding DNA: TGTGCCAGCAGTTCCCCAAGTGCGTCTGGCAATCAGCCCCAGCATTTT. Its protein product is CASSSPSASGNQPQHF.

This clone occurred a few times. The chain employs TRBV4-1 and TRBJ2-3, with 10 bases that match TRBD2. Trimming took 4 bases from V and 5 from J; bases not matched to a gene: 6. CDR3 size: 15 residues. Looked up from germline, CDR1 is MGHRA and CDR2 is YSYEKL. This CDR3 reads CASSLQAGGLDTQYF. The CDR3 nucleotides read TGCGCCAGCAGCCTACAAGCGGGAGGGTTAGATACGCAGTATTTT.

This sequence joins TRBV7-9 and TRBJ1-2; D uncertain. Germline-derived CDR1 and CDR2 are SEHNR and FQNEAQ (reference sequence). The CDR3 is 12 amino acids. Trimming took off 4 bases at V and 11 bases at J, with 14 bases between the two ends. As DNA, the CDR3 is TGTGCCAGCAGCTCGATTGGAGTCCAATACACCTTC. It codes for CASSSIGVQYTF.

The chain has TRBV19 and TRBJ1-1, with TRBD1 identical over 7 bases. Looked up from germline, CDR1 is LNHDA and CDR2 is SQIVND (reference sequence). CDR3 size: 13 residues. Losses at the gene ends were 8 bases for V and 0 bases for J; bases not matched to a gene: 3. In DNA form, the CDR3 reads TGTGCCAGTTTGGGACAGTTGAACACTGAAGCTTTCTTT. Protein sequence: CASLGQLNTEAFF. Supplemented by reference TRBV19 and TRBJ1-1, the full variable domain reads DGGITQSPKYLFRKEGQNVTLSCEQNLNHDAMYWYRQDPGQGLRLIYYSQIVNDFQKGDIAEGYSVSREKKESFPLTVTSAQKNPTAFYLCASLGQLNTEAFFGQGTRLTVV.

CDR3 protein: CASSPGTGYQPQHF. CDR3 in DNA: TGTGCCAGCAGCCCCGGGACAGGATATCAGCCCCAGCATTTT. This chain joins TRBV6-6 and TRBJ1-5, with 8 positions matching TRBD1. Trimming took 6 bases from V and 5 from J; bases not matched to a gene: 6. There are 14 residues in the CDR3. The germline gives CDR1 MNHNY, CDR2 SVGAGI (reference sequence).

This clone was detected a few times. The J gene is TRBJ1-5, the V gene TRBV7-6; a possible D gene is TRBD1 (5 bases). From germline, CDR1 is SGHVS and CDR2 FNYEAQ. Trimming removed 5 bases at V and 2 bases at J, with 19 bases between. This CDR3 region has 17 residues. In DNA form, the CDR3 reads TGTGCCAGCAGCCTTCAGGGCTCCATCCATGGCAATCAGCCCCAGCATTTT. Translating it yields CASSLQGSIHGNQPQHF.

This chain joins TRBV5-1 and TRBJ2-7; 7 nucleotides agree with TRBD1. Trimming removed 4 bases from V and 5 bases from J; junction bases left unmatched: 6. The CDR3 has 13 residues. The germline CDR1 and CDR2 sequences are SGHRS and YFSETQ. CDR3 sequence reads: CASSPSDRDEQYF. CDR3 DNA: TGCGCCAGCAGCCCGTCCGACAGGGACGAGCAGTACTTC.